These 11 T cell receptor beta chains originate from one sample sequenced in a study of blood T cells in healthy people across ages. Primers used in a second PCR of roughly 6 to 12 cycles were a sample-barcoded 5' primer and a J-beta primer mix. In TCRdb, the 5' RACE reads were re-called with MiXCR into one record per CDR3 protein. The profile shows about 1.5 million distinct CDR3 sequences, less than 45% of them singletons. The specimen sequenced was blood. All receptors derive from a young woman in good health.

This clonotype was counted many times. The chain uses TRBV4-3 and TRBJ2-5; no clear D. The V and J ends lost 1 base and 3 bases respectively, with 6 bases between them. Germline lookup yields CDR1 LGHNA and CDR2 YSLEER. The CDR3 spans 13 residues. The CDR3: CASSQGRKETQYF. For the CDR3, the DNA is TGCGCCAGCAGCCAAGGCAGGAAAGAGACCCAGTACTTC.

This clonotype has only one observation. The chain combines TRBV7-2 with TRBJ1-2; tentative D call: TRBD1 (5 bases). Germline-derived CDR1 and CDR2 are SGHTA and FQGNSA. CDR3 size: 17 residues. V shed 5 bases and J shed 6 bases, with 25 bases lying between them. The chain's CDR3 is CASSPGREGGVHHGYTF. In DNA form, the CDR3 reads TGTGCCAGCAGCCCCGGGAGGGAGGGAGGGGTACATCATGGCTACACCTTC.

Notes on this clonotype: Germline and junction disagree at one end, which may indicate a read error. V is TRBV6-5 and J is TRBJ1-4; D unclear. The germline V gene encodes CDR1 MNHEY and CDR2 SVGAGI. CDR3 length: 14 residues. CDR3 amino acids: CASSYPGSREKLSF. The CDR3, as DNA: TGTGCCAGCAGTTACCCTGGATCGAGGGAAAAACTGTCTTTT.

This clonotype was found once. At one end, the junction sequence differs from germline, possibly due to a read error. The chain employs TRBV6-2 or TRBV6-3 and TRBJ2-1; 10 bases align to TRBD2. Per the germline V gene, CDR1 is MNHEY and CDR2 is SVGEGT. The CDR3 consists of 16 residues. CDR3 bases: TGTGCCAGCAGTTACGTGAGGACTAGCGGATACAATGAGCAGCTCTTC. It is translated as CASSYVRTSGYNEQLF.

This clonotype was picked up a small number of times. CDR3 nucleotide sequence: TGTGCCAGCAGCCCCCTGGCTAGCCCGTCCAATGAGCAGTTCTTC. Amino acid sequence: CASSPLASPSNEQFF. The V gene is TRBV11-2, the J gene TRBJ2-1, with D possibly being TRBD2 (5 bases). Germline CDR1 SGHAT, CDR2 FQNNGV. Trimming cost V 5 bases and J 6 bases, with 17 bases left between them. The CDR3 covers 15 residues.

This clonotype turned up a few times. The V call is TRBV7-2, the J call TRBJ1-5; TRBD1 agrees at 7 bases. The CDR3 has 14 amino acids. Germline values: CDR1 SGHTA, CDR2 FQGNSA. V was pared by 3 bases and J by 7 bases, with 6 bases of the junction left unmatched. The chain's CDR3 is CASSFNRGGQPQHF. DNA of the CDR3: TGTGCCAGCAGCTTCAACAGGGGTGGCCAGCCCCAGCATTTT. Drawing the rest from reference TRBV7-2 and TRBJ1-5, the complete variable domain is GAGVSQSPSNKVTEKGKDVELRCDPISGHTALYWYRQSLGQGLEFLIYFQGNSAPDKSGLPSDRFSAERTGGSVSTLTIQRTQQEDSAVYLCASSFNRGGQPQHFGDGTRLSIL.

CDR3 coding DNA: TGTGCCAGCAGCTTAGGGGCTGGCGGGGGAAACAATGGGCAGTACTTC. Encoded protein: CASSLGAGGGNNGQYF. The chain has TRBV7-6 and TRBJ2-5, with TRBD2 identical over 7 bases. Germline assignment: CDR1 SGHVS and CDR2 FNYEAQ. J was trimmed by 11 bases and V by 1 base; bases with no gene match: 16. This CDR3 has 16 amino acids.

The rearrangement links TRBV4-2 to TRBJ1-1; no clear D. The CDR3 contains 15 residues. Germline-derived CDR1 and CDR2 are LGHNA and YNFKEQ. V gave up 2 bases and J gave up 1 base, with 11 bases separating them. CDR3: CASSQLGLQNTEAFF. DNA of the CDR3: TGTGCCAGCAGCCAATTGGGTCTGCAGAACACTGAAGCTTTCTTT.

This clonotype was detected only a few times. The chain uses TRBV7-9 and TRBJ1-2; TRBD1 aligns across 8 bases. Trimming cost V 5 bases and J 2 bases; bases outside gene matches: 7. The CDR3 length is 15 residues. Looked up from germline, CDR1 is SEHNR and CDR2 is FQNEAQ (reference sequence). CDR3: CASSGQGNANYGYTF. In DNA, the CDR3 is TGTGCCAGCAGCGGACAGGGAAATGCCAACTATGGCTACACCTTC.

This chain connects TRBV4-3 to TRBJ1-1, with 9 bases fitting TRBD1. This CDR3 contains 18 residues. Germline V gives CDR1 LGHNA, CDR2 YSLEER. Unmatched junction bases numbered 18, after V lost 4 bases and J lost 6 bases. Here the CDR3 reads CASSLTKQGAGGVSEAFF. As DNA, the CDR3 is TGCGCCAGCAGCCTTACTAAACAGGGGGCCGGGGGTGTCTCTGAAGCTTTCTTT.

The chain employs TRBV7-2 and TRBJ2-7; D is unresolved. The germline CDR1 and CDR2 sequences are SGHTA and FQGNSA. The CDR3 spans 13 residues. Trimming shortened V by 8 bases and J by 0 bases, and 11 bases separated the two germline ends. CDR3 loop: CASGPYSSYEQYF. The CDR3 DNA is TGTGCCAGCGGCCCCTATAGCTCCTACGAGCAGTACTTC.